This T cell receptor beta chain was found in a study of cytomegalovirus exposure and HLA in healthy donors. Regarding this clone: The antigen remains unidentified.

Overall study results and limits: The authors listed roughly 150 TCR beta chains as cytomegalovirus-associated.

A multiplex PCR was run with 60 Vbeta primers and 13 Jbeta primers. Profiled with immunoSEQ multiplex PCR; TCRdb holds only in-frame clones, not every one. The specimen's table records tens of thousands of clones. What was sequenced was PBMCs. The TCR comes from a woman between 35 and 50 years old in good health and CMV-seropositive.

The CDR3 protein is CASSWDRGPYEQYF. The CDR3 bases are TGTGCCAGCAGTTGGGACAGGGGTCCCTACGAGCAGTACTTC. The V gene is TRBV6-5, the J gene TRBJ2-5; 10 positions match TRBD1. The J call is in doubt because the DNA end fits TRBJ2-7 better. The germline V gene encodes CDR1 MNHEY and CDR2 SVGAGI. The CDR3 spans 14 residues.